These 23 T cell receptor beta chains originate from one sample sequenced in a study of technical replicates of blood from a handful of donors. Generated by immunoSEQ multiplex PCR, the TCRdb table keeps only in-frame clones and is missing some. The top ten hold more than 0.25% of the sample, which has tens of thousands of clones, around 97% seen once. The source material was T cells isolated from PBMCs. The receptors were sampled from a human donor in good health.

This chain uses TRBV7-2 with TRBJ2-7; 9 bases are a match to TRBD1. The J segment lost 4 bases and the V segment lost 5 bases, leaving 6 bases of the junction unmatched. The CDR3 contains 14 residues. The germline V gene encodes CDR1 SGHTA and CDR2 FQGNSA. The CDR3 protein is CASSPWTGEYEQYF. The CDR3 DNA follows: TGTGCCAGCAGCCCTTGGACAGGGGAGTACGAGCAGTACTTC.

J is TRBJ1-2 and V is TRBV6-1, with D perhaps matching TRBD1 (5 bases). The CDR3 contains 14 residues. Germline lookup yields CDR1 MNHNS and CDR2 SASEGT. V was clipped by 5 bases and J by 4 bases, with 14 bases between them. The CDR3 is CASSLHAGIYGYTF. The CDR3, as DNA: TGTGCCAGCAGTCTCCACGCAGGGATCTATGGCTACACCTTC.

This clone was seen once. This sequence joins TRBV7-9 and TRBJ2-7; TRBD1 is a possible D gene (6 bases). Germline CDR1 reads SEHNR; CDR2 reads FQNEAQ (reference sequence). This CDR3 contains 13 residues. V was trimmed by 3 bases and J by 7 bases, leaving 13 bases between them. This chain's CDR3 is CASSLWAGEEQYF. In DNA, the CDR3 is TGTGCCAGCAGCTTGTGGGCAGGGGAGGAGCAGTACTTC.

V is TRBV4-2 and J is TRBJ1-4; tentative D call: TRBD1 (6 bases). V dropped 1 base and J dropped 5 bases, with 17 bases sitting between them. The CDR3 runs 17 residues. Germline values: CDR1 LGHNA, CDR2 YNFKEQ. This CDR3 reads CASSQVARGAFNEKLFF. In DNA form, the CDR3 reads TGTGCCAGCAGCCAAGTAGCTCGGGGGGCGTTCAATGAAAAACTGTTTTTT.

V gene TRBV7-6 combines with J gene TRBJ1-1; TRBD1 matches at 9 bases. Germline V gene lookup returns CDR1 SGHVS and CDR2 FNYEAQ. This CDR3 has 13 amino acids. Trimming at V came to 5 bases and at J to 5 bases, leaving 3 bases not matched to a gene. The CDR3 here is CASSRQGVTEAFF. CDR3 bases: TGTGCCAGCAGCAGACAGGGGGTAACTGAAGCTTTCTTT.

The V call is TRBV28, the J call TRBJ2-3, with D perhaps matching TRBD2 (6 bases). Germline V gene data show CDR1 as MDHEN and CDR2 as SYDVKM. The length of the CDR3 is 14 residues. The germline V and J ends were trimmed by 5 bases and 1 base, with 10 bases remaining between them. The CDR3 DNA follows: TGTGCCAGCAGTCCGTTAGCGGGCACAGATACGCAGTATTTT. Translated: CASSPLAGTDTQYF.

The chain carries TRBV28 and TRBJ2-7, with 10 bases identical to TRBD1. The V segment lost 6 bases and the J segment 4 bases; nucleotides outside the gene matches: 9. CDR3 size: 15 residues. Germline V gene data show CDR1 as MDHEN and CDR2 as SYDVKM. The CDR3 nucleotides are TGTGCCAGCAGGCCACCGGGACAGGGGTGGTACGAGCAGTACTTC. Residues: CASRPPGQGWYEQYF.

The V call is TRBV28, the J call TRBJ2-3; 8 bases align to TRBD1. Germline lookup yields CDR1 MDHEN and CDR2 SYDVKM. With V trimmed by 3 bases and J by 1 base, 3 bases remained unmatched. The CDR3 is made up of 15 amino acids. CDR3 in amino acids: CASSFLGQGTDTQYF. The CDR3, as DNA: TGTGCCAGCAGTTTTTTGGGACAGGGCACAGATACGCAGTATTTT.

As DNA, the CDR3 is TGTGCCAGCTCACCAATAGCGGGAACAGAGACCCAGTACTTC. As protein: CASSPIAGTETQYF. The chain recombines TRBV18 with TRBJ2-5; 8 bases align to TRBD2. Per germline, CDR1 KGHSH and CDR2 LQKENI. Trimming cost V 2 bases and J 4 bases; bases outside gene matches: 3. The CDR3 is made up of 14 amino acids.

This CDR3 is CASRGLAGARGELFF. The CDR3 nucleotides are TGTGCCAGCAGGGGACTAGCGGGAGCTCGCGGGGAGCTGTTTTTT. The V gene is TRBV11-2, the J gene TRBJ2-2, with TRBD2 matching over 14 bases. This CDR3 spans 15 amino acids. Germline V gives CDR1 SGHAT, CDR2 FQNNGV. V lost 6 bases, J lost 7 bases, and 4 bases stayed unmatched.

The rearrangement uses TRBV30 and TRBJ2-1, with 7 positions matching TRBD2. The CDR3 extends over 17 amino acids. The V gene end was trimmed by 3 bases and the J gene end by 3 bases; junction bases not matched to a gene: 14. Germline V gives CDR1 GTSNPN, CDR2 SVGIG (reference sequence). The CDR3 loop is CAWSLTFGGEGYNEQFF. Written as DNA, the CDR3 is TGTGCCTGGAGCCTAACTTTTGGGGGGGAGGGCTACAATGAGCAGTTCTTC.

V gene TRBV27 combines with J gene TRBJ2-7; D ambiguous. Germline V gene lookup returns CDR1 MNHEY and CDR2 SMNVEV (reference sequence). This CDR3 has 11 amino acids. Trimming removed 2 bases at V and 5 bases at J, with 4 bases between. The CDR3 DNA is TGTGCCAGCAGTTTAATCAACGAGCAGTACTTC. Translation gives CASSLINEQYF.

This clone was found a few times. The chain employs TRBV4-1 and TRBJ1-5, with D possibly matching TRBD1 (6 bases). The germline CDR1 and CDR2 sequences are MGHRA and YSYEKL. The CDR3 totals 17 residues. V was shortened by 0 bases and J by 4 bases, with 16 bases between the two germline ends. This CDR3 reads CASSQEGAGAFNQPQHF. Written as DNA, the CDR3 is TGCGCCAGCAGCCAAGAGGGGGCAGGGGCCTTTAATCAGCCCCAGCATTTT.

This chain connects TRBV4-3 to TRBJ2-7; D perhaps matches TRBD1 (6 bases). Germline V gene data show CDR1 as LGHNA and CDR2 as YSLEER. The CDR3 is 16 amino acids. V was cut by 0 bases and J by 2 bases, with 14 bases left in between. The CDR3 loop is CASSQEIQGPTYEQYF. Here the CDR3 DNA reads TGCGCCAGCAGCCAAGAGATACAGGGCCCCACCTACGAGCAGTACTTC.

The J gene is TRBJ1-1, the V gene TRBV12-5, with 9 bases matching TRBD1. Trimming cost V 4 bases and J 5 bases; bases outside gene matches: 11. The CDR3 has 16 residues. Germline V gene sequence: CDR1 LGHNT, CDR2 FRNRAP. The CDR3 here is CASGSTVQGAGTEAFF. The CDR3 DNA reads TGTGCTAGTGGTTCCACGGTACAGGGGGCGGGAACTGAAGCTTTCTTT.

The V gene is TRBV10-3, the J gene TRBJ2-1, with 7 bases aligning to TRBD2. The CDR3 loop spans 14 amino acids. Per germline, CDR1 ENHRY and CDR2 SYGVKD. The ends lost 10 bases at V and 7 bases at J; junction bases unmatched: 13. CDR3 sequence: CATYSGTTTNEQFF. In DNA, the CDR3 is TGTGCCACCTACTCCGGGACTACGACAAATGAGCAGTTCTTC.

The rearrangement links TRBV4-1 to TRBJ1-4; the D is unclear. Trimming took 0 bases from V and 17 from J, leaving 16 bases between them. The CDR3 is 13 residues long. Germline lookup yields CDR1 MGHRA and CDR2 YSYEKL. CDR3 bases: TGCGCCAGCAGCCAAGAGTTCGGGAGACTTACTTTTTTT. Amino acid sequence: CASSQEFGRLTFF.

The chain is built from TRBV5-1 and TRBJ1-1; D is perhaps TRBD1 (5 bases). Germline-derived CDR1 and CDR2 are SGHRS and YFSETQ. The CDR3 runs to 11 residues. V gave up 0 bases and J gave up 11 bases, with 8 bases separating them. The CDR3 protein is CASSLEGVAFF. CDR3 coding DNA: TGCGCCAGCAGCTTGGAAGGGGTGGCTTTCTTT.

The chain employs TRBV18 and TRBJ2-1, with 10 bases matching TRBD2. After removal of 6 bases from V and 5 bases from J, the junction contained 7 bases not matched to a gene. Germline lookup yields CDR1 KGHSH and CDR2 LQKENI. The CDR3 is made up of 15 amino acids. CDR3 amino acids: CASSPGTSAHNEQFF. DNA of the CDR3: TGTGCCAGCTCCCCCGGGACTAGCGCCCACAATGAGCAGTTCTTC.

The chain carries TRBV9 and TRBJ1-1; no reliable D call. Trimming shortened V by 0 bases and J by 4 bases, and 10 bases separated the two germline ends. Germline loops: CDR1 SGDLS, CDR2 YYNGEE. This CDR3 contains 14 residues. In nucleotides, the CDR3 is TGTGCCAGCAGCGTAGCCCGGGGAGGCACTGAAGCTTTCTTT. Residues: CASSVARGGTEAFF.

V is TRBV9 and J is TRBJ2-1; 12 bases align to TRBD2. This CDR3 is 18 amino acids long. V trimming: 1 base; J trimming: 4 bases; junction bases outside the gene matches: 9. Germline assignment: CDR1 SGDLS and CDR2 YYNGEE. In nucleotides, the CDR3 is TGTGCCAGCAGCGTAAAGACTAGCGGGAGTCCAACGTACAATGAGCAGTTCTTC. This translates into CASSVKTSGSPTYNEQFF.

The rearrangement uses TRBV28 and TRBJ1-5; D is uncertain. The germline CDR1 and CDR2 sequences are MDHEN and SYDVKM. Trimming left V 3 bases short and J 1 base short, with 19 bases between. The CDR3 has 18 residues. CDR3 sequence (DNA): TGTGCCAGCAGTTTCCCCCAATGGGCAGAAGGAAGCAATCAGCCCCAGCATTTT. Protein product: CASSFPQWAEGSNQPQHF.

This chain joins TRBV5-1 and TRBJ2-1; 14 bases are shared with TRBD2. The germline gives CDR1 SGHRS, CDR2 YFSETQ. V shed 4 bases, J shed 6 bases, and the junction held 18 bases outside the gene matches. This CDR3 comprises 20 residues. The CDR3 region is CASSLGTSGRMAGVSNEQFF. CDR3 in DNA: TGCGCCAGCAGCCTTGGGACTAGCGGGAGAATGGCTGGAGTGAGCAATGAGCAGTTCTTC.